This TCR beta chain was documented in a study of T cell responses to AZD1222 COVID-19 vaccine. Study observations and caveats: Receipt of two AZD1222 doses was followed by a rise in Spike-specific TCR breadth and depth.

Assay used: immunoSEQ multiplex PCR; TCRdb lists only in-frame clones, some missing. The table has about 150,000 clones, 91% seen once. Trimming removed 3 bases from V and 9 bases from J; junction bases left unmatched: 9. Germline V lookup: CDR1 SGHRS, CDR2 YFSETQ. This CDR3 is built from 17 residues. Of note for this clone: Its specificity is not known.

The specimen comprised peripheral blood, sampled 28 days after the second AZD1222 dose. This chain uses TRBV5-1 with TRBJ2-2, with 15 bases matching TRBD2. The receptor comes from an adult who received the AZD1222 COVID-19 vaccine. In nucleotides, the CDR3 is TGCGCCAGCAGCTCAGGACTAGCGGGGGGGTTTTCCTGGGAGCTGTTTTTT. Translation gives CASSSGLAGGFSWELFF.